This T cell receptor (beta chain) is drawn from a study of a mutant IDH1 vaccine in newly diagnosed glioma. Study-wide background: Treated patients showed a male proportion of approximately 62%, a female proportion of 37.5%, and a mean age of around 39 years.

Time point reported: week 5, during vaccination. Vaccination used 300 ug of mutant IDH1 20-mer peptide per dose, with topical imiquimod. Remarks on this clone: Its specificity is not known.

The table came from immunoSEQ multiplex PCR; TCRdb's copy has only in-frame clones and leaves some out. This table holds roughly 72,000 clones, roughly nine tenths found once. V lost 0 bases to trimming and J lost 0 bases, with 9 bases between them. Germline CDR1 SGHVS, CDR2 FNYEAQ. This CDR3 spans 16 amino acids. The TCR originated in a woman between 50 and 59 years old with glioma. This rearrangement joins TRBV7-6 to TRBJ1-3; no clear D gene. This sample comprised PBMCs, obtained from a glioma patient whose treatment included an IDH1 peptide vaccine. In DNA form, the CDR3 reads TGTGCCAGCAGCTTAGCTGGGCCAAGCTCTGGAAACACCATATATTTT. Its protein product is CASSLAGPSSGNTIYF.